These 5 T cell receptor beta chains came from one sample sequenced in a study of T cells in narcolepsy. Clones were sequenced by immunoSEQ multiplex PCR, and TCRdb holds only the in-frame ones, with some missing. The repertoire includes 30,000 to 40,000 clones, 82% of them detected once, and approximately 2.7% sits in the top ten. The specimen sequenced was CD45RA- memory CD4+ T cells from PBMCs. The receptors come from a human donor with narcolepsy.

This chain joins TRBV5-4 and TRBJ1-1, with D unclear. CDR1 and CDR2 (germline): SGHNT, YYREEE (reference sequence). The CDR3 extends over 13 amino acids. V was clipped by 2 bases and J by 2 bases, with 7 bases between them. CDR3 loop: CASSFSDNTEAFF. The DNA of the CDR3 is TGTGCCAGCAGCTTCAGCGACAACACTGAAGCTTTCTTT.

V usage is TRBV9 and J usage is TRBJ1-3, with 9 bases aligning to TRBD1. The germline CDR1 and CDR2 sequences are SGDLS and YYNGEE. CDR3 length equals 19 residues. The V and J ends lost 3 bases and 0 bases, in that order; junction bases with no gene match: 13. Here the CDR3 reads CASSARTGALEFSGNTIYF. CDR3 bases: TGTGCCAGCAGCGCCCGGACAGGGGCGCTTGAATTCTCTGGAAACACCATATATTTT.

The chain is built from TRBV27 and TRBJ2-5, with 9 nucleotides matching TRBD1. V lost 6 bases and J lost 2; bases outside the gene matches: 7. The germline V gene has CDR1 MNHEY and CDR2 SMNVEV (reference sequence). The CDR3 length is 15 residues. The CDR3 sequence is CASRSQGAGQETQYF. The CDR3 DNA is TGTGCCAGCAGGTCACAGGGGGCTGGTCAAGAGACCCAGTACTTC.

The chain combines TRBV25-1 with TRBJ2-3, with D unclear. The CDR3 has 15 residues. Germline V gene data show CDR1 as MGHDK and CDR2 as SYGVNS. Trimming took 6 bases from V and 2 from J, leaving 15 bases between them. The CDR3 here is CASRAPHSITDTQYF. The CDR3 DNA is TGTGCCAGCAGGGCTCCTCACAGTATCACAGATACGCAGTATTTT.

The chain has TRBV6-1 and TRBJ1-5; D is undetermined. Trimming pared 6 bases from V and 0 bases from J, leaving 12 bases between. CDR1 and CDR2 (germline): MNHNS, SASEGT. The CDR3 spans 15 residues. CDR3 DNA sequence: TGTGCCAGCAGCGACCGCGGAGTTAGCAATCAGCCCCAGCATTTT. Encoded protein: CASSDRGVSNQPQHF.